The entry below describes one T cell receptor beta chain. What it binds is unknown. The germline V gene has CDR1 SNHLY and CDR2 FYNNEI. V gave up 2 bases and J gave up 5 bases, with 10 bases separating them. The CDR3 totals 14 residues. The treatment here: approximately 18 received Ad26.COV2.S at low or high dose, single or two shots; several received placebo; per-sample allocation not given. Sampling occurred on day 63 after the first vaccine or placebo injection. Aged 18-55 years, donor was enrolled in Boston in the early 2020s. Expressing Wuhan-strain SARS-CoV-2 spike, an Ad26 vector served as the vaccine. TCRdb's table, derived via immunoSEQ multiplex PCR, lists solely in-frame clones and lacks some. The sample holds fewer than 300,000 clones, over 75% seen once. The data stem from a study of Ad26.COV2.S vaccination and SARS-CoV-2 variants. Across the study: Into the muscle, Ad26.COV2.S was dosed once or twice, 56 days apart. Overall study findings and caveats: An underestimation of total T cell responses may have resulted from the TCR breadth and depth analyses.

This receptor was obtained from a person aged 18-60 years who received the Ad26.COV2.S COVID-19 vaccine or a placebo. This chain joins TRBV2 and TRBJ2-1; D ambiguous. The specimen was peripheral blood, collected in a trial of Ad26.COV2.S vaccine versus placebo. The DNA for the CDR3 is TGTGCCAGCAGTGAAAGGTTTCAGCACAATGAGCAGTTCTTC. It specifies CASSERFQHNEQFF.